This TCR beta chain was observed in a study of breast tumors, draining lymph nodes, adjacent tissues. The study's findings and limits: Data fit most tumor T cells coming from lymph node, expanding in tumor. Tumors had less TCR diversity than lymph nodes, more than nontumor tissue.

Using its own MiXCR run on the multiplex PCR reads, TCRdb lists one record per CDR3 protein. The sample has 70,000 to 85,000 distinct CDR3 sequences; about 20% are singletons. This clonotype was observed many times. What it binds is not known. Axillary draining lymph nodes of breast cancer patients supplied the node samples. The CDR3 is 13 amino acids. V lost 2 bases and J 4 bases, leaving 8 bases between the germline ends. The TCR comes from a female donor with breast cancer. Some clones in this sample may be carry-over from other donors' samples. Sequencing was carried out using axillary lymph node tissue. The rearrangement joins TRBV12-3 or TRBV12-4 to TRBJ2-5; tentatively, D is TRBD2 (6 bases). The CDR3 is CASSLSGGETQYF. Written as DNA, the CDR3 is TGTGCCAGCAGTTTATCCGGGGGAGAGACCCAGTACTTC.